This entry describes one T cell receptor beta chain. The protocol was immunoSEQ multiplex PCR, while the TCRdb copy is restricted to in-frame clones and leaves out a portion. The table has some 100,000 clones, about 95% seen once. This specimen comes from a study of siplizumab effects on memory and regulatory T cells. Germline V gene lookup returns CDR1 MDHEN and CDR2 SYDVKM. This CDR3 is built from 18 residues. Between the trimmed V and J ends, which lost 5 bases and 0 bases, there was a span of 17 bases. Specimen: Tregs sorted from blood. This chain links TRBV28 with TRBJ1-6; D is ambiguous. This TCR derives from a human donor in good health. The CDR3 reads CASSPHETKSSYNSPLHF. The CDR3 nucleotides are TGTGCCAGCAGTCCTCACGAAACGAAGAGCTCCTATAATTCACCCCTCCACTTT.